One sample yielded the 9 T cell receptor beta chains listed below, sequenced in a study of human thymus T cells. Here immunoSEQ multiplex PCR was the method, and the copy in TCRdb shows in-frame clones only, minus some. The data contain 35,000 to 45,000 clones, around 94% of them seen just once; the ten biggest clones take up about 0.12%. The sequenced material came from blood. Source of these receptors: a boy in the first two years of life with a congenital heart defect but otherwise immunologically healthy.

About this clone itself: At one end, the junction sequence differs from germline, possibly due to a read error. The V and J genes are TRBV11-3 and TRBJ1-2; D possibly corresponds to TRBD1 (6 bases). CDR1 and CDR2 (germline): SGHNT, YENEEA. CDR3 size: 11 residues. In DNA, the CDR3 is TGTGCCAGCAGCTTAGATAGCTGGACAGTCTTC. Amino acids: CASSLDSWTVF.

The gene calls are TRBV7-9 and TRBJ2-7, with 10 bases identical to TRBD2. The CDR3 is made up of 14 amino acids. V gave up 4 bases and J gave up 3 bases; unmatched junction bases: 3. Germline V gene data show CDR1 as SEHNR and CDR2 as FQNEAQ (reference sequence). The DNA of the CDR3 is TGTGCCAGCAGCTCCGGGACTAGCGTCTACGAGCAGTACTTC. Protein product: CASSSGTSVYEQYF.

Only one count was recorded for this clone. The gene calls are TRBV5-1 and TRBJ1-2; D is unclear. The CDR3 loop spans 14 amino acids. Germline V lookup: CDR1 SGHRS, CDR2 YFSETQ. Trimming removed 0 bases from V and 5 bases from J, with 11 bases in between. The CDR3 nucleotides are TGCGCCAGCAGCTTGGCTCGGGTCGGGTATGGCTACACCTTC. It translates to CASSLARVGYGYTF.

V usage is TRBV7-2 and J usage is TRBJ1-2; 7 nucleotides align to TRBD1. Germline assignment: CDR1 SGHTA and CDR2 FQGNSA. V lost 4 bases, J lost 2 bases, and 1 base stayed unmatched. The CDR3 has 13 amino acids. CDR3 residues: CASSWDRNYGYTF. The CDR3 DNA sequence: TGTGCCAGCAGCTGGGACAGAAACTATGGCTACACCTTC.

This chain connects TRBV4-1 to TRBJ2-5; D gene uncertain. The CDR3 runs to 15 residues. V was cut by 1 base and J by 0 bases, with 9 bases left in between. The germline V gene encodes CDR1 MGHRA and CDR2 YSYEKL. CDR3 nucleotide sequence: TGCGCCAGCAGCCAAGCCCGGGCGTACCAAGAGACCCAGTACTTC. This gives the protein CASSQARAYQETQYF.

This chain connects TRBV28 to TRBJ2-3; D remains unclear. CDR1 and CDR2 (germline): MDHEN, SYDVKM. CDR3 length: 13 amino acids. V lost 4 bases to trimming and J lost 2 bases, with 7 bases between them. The CDR3 nucleotides read TGTGCCAGCAGTTCGAGGAACACAGATACGCAGTATTTT. This sequence encodes CASSSRNTDTQYF. The full variable domain, rest sourced from reference TRBV28 and TRBJ2-3, is DVKVTQSSRYLVKRTGEKVFLECVQDMDHENMFWYRQDPGLGLRLIYFSYDVKMKEKGDIPEGYSVSREKKERFSLILESASTNQTSMYLCASSSRNTDTQYFGPGTRLTVL.

Worth noting for this clone: At one of its ends the junction is not consistent with the germline gene, which may arise from a read error. V is TRBV6-5 and J is TRBJ2-5; D is ambiguous. Germline loops: CDR1 MNHEY, CDR2 SVGAGI. CDR3 size: 12 residues. CDR3: CANSYGPETQYF. CDR3 DNA sequence: TGTGCCAACAGTTACGGTCCAGAGACCCAGTACTTC.

This clone was seen just once. The chain combines TRBV7-2 with TRBJ2-7; D is uncertain. The CDR3 has 16 amino acids. CDR1 SGHTA and CDR2 FQGNSA come from the germline V gene. Between the trimmed V and J ends, which lost 0 bases and 3 bases, there was a span of 15 bases. The CDR3 DNA reads as TGTGCCAGCAGCTTAGCGTTTCGTCCGGTTGGCTACGAGCAGTACTTC. It codes for CASSLAFRPVGYEQYF.

V gene TRBV28 combines with J gene TRBJ2-5; TRBD2 matches at 7 bases. Germline-derived CDR1 and CDR2 are MDHEN and SYDVKM. Losses at the gene ends were 3 bases for V and 4 bases for J; bases not matched to a gene: 5. The CDR3 covers 14 residues. For the CDR3, the DNA is TGTGCCAGCAGTTTGCCTAGCGGCTTAGAGACCCAGTACTTC. Translation: CASSLPSGLETQYF. The entire variable domain, with the rest obtained from reference TRBV28 and TRBJ2-5, is as follows: DVKVTQSSRYLVKRTGEKVFLECVQDMDHENMFWYRQDPGLGLRLIYFSYDVKMKEKGDIPEGYSVSREKKERFSLILESASTNQTSMYLCASSLPSGLETQYFGPGTRLLVL.